The clone carrying this T cell receptor beta chain was seen just once. Its matching antigen is unknown. The sample comes from a study of T-cell reconstitution after alpha-beta-depleted transplantation in children. Unique molecular identifiers were built into the TCRbeta library. TCRdb processed the PCR reads anew with MiXCR; each CDR3 protein has one entry. Here the sample spans some 830,000 distinct CDR3 sequences, 15% to 20% being singletons. The V gene's germline CDR1 is SGHVS and CDR2 FNYEAQ. The J segment lost 5 bases and the V segment lost 8 bases, leaving 12 bases of the junction unmatched. This CDR3 contains 15 residues. Study observations and caveats: Several hundred expanded graft clones reportedly gave rise to the alpha-beta T cells present about two months after transplant.

The TCR originated in a male patient aged 10 to 17 who had a stem cell transplant for acute lymphoblastic leukemia, so the T cells may come from the graft donor. The chain joins TRBV7-6 to TRBJ2-1, with 7 bases that match TRBD1. The sample here was PBMCs, mostly from graft donor cells, taken 360 days after TCRalphabeta/CD19-depleted stem cell transplant. The CDR3 sequence is CASLEDRGRNNEQFF. As DNA, the CDR3 is TGTGCCAGCTTGGAGGATAGGGGGCGAAACAATGAGCAGTTCTTC.